The 10 T cell receptor beta chains below come from one sample, sequenced in a study of T cell changes during pregnancy in multiple sclerosis. Assay: immunoSEQ multiplex PCR; the TCRdb copy retains only in-frame clones and omits some. The sample has some 40,000 clones, 70% to 90% seen once; the top ten hold approximately 4.5%. This specimen consisted of CD8+ T cells from peripheral blood mononuclear cells, obtained in the first trimester of pregnancy. The receptors come from a female donor with multiple sclerosis, enrolled in a pregnancy study.

The V call is TRBV6-4, the J call TRBJ2-1; D uncertain. This CDR3 has 17 residues. Germline CDR1 reads MRHNA; CDR2 reads SNTAGT. V was shortened by 6 bases and J by 0 bases, with 18 bases between the two germline ends. CDR3 sequence (DNA): TGTGCCAGCAGACTCCTTGAACAGAGACACTCCTACAATGAGCAGTTCTTC. It yields the protein CASRLLEQRHSYNEQFF.

The chain couples TRBV14 to TRBJ1-1; D is perhaps TRBD1 (5 bases). Looked up from germline, CDR1 is SGHDN and CDR2 is FVKESK. The CDR3 sequence is 13 residues long. Between the trimmed V and J ends, which lost 4 bases and 4 bases, there was a span of 10 bases. CDR3 nucleotide sequence: TGTGCCAGCAGCCGCTCCAGGGTCACTGAAGCTTTCTTT. Its translation is CASSRSRVTEAFF.

The rearrangement uses TRBV7-2 and TRBJ2-7, with TRBD2 matching over 9 bases. CDR1 is SGHTA, CDR2 FQGNSA, per germline. The CDR3 sequence is 14 residues long. Unmatched junction bases numbered 6, after V lost 4 bases and J lost 5 bases. CDR3 sequence: CASSSPGLAHEQYF. CDR3 sequence (DNA): TGTGCCAGCAGCTCGCCGGGACTAGCCCACGAGCAGTACTTC.

This chain joins TRBV7-3 and TRBJ2-2; D gene uncertain. V lost 2 bases, J lost 2 bases, and 12 bases lay in between. The CDR3 contains 16 residues. Germline lookup yields CDR1 SGHTA and CDR2 FQGTGA. The CDR3 DNA sequence: TGTGCCAGCAGCTTAGGGTGGCAGGTTAACACCGGGGAGCTGTTTTTT. It encodes CASSLGWQVNTGELFF.

The chain couples TRBV9 to TRBJ2-1, with 8 bases that match TRBD2. CDR3 size: 15 residues. Germline assignment: CDR1 SGDLS and CDR2 YYNGEE. V lost 3 bases to trimming and J lost 5 bases; unmatched junction nucleotides: 7. In DNA form, the CDR3 reads TGTGCCAGCAGCGCGGGGCGGGGGGTTGACAATGAGCAGTTCTTC. Translating gives CASSAGRGVDNEQFF. Supplemented by reference TRBV9 and TRBJ2-1, the full variable domain reads DSGVTQTPKHLITATGQRVTLRCSPRSGDLSVYWYQQSLDQGLQFLIQYYNGEERAKGNILERFSAQQFPDLHSELNLSSLELGDSALYFCASSAGRGVDNEQFFGPGTRLTVL.

The count of this clone is one. The V call is TRBV19, the J call TRBJ2-1; 12 bases are shared with TRBD2. The CDR3 totals 17 residues. V lost 2 bases, J lost 4 bases, and 6 bases stayed unmatched. CDR1 and CDR2 (germline): LNHDA, SQIVND (reference sequence). The CDR3 bases are TGTGCCAGTAGTATATCGACTAGCGGGGGCTTTTACAATGAGCAGTTCTTC. It translates to CASSISTSGGFYNEQFF.

This chain uses TRBV7-2 with TRBJ1-5; D is possibly TRBD1 (5 bases). The CDR3 has 14 residues. The germline CDR1 and CDR2 sequences are SGHTA and FQGNSA. Trimming stripped 2 bases from V and 5 bases from J, with 10 bases between. CDR3 sequence: CASSLQGAHQPQHF. The CDR3 region has the DNA TGTGCCAGCAGCTTACAAGGGGCCCATCAGCCCCAGCATTTT.

CDR3 bases: TGTGCCAGTAGTATAGGAGGGGGCAAGACTGAAGCTTTCTTT. Protein: CASSIGGGKTEAFF. V is TRBV19 and J is TRBJ1-1; 7 positions match TRBD1. Germline CDR1 reads LNHDA; CDR2 reads SQIVND (reference sequence). The V gene end was trimmed by 1 base and the J gene end by 5 bases; junction bases not matched to a gene: 4. The CDR3 is 14 amino acids.

The chain couples TRBV19 to TRBJ2-7; 9 bases line up with TRBD1. V was clipped by 3 bases and J by 3 bases; unmatched bases: 0. CDR3 length: 13 amino acids. Germline V lookup: CDR1 LNHDA, CDR2 SQIVND (reference sequence). Written as DNA, the CDR3 is TGTGCCAGTAGTATGGGACAGGGCTACGAGCAGTACTTC. As protein: CASSMGQGYEQYF. Full variable domain (remainder filled in from reference TRBV19 and TRBJ2-7): DGGITQSPKYLFRKEGQNVTLSCEQNLNHDAMYWYRQDPGQGLRLIYYSQIVNDFQKGDIAEGYSVSREKKESFPLTVTSAQKNPTAFYLCASSMGQGYEQYFGPGTRLTVT.

The gene calls are TRBV2 and TRBJ2-7, with D possibly being TRBD2 (5 bases). The CDR3 extends over 14 amino acids. CDR1 is SNHLY and CDR2 is FYNNEI in the germline V gene. V was pared by 0 bases and J by 2 bases, with 8 bases between. The CDR3 here is CASSEAGSTYEQYF. The CDR3 region has the DNA TGTGCCAGCAGTGAAGCGGGGAGCACCTACGAGCAGTACTTC.